This T cell receptor beta chain was obtained from a study of vaccination and CD4 T cells after COVID-19. The overall study: Collection of post-COVID samples occurred a median roughly 92 days after diagnosis, spanning a range of 35 to 161.

Germline-derived CDR1 and CDR2 are SGHTA and FQGNSA. V shed 0 bases, J shed 15 bases, and the junction held 0 bases outside the gene matches. This CDR3 comprises 13 residues. As for treatment: roughly nine-day PBMC culture with coronavirus spike peptide pools or control peptides (ViraFEST assay). Every well contained around 2 million PBMCs, which were grown with about 10 IU/ml IL-2 and approximately 9.9 ug/ml peptide pools. This clonotype was detected once. Its specificity is unknown. An Oncomine TCR Beta short-read assay was used to sequence the DNA from cultured CD4+ T cells. TCRdb re-called the PCR reads with MiXCR, one entry per CDR3 protein. The sample has about 10,000 distinct CDR3 sequences, roughly 77% seen once.

This clonotype was obtained from a human donor who had recovered from COVID-19. The sample comprised CD4+ T cells from blood, cultured in vitro. This chain joins TRBV7-2 and TRBJ2-1; 15 bases line up with TRBD2. The CDR3 region has the DNA TGTGCCAGCAGCTTAGCGGGACTAGCGGGAGGGTTCTTC. Translating gives CASSLAGLAGGFF.